This TCR beta chain was sequenced in a study of OX40 agonist ivuxolimab in advanced cancers. About the research overall: Dose-escalation patients were diagnosed with hepatocellular carcinoma, melanoma, renal cell cancer or head and neck cancer. The study, taken as a whole, reports: Low clonal expansion, among the lowest seen, marked partial responders at 0.1-3.0 mg/kg. Specificity for antigen went undetermined in the expanded peripheral T cells.

This table comes from immunoSEQ multiplex PCR, and its TCRdb copy is limited to in-frame clones, with some not included. The profile shows approximately 20,000 clones, approximately 83% of them singletons. The table lists this clone with a few counts. Its antigen is currently unknown. V shed 5 bases, J shed 0 bases, and the junction held 8 bases outside the gene matches. In germline, CDR1 is LNHDA, CDR2 SQIVND (reference sequence). CDR3 size: 16 residues. The chain carries TRBV19 and TRBJ2-3; 7 positions agree with TRBD1. The sequencing here drew on CD4+ or CD8+ T cells sorted from blood, taken in a trial of the OX40 agonist ivuxolimab. The receptor was derived from an adult with an advanced solid tumor such as melanoma, head and neck, liver or kidney cancer. CDR3 bases: TGTGCCAGTAGTCATAGGACAGGACCTAGCACAGATACGCAGTATTTT. As protein: CASSHRTGPSTDTQYF.